Below, 14 T cell receptor beta chains from the same sample are listed, as sequenced in a study of blood T cell repertoires in COVID-19. This table comes from immunoSEQ multiplex PCR, and its TCRdb copy is limited to in-frame clones, with some not included. The top ten hold under 8% of the sample, which has approximately 60,000 clones, about 90% seen once. The specimen was peripheral blood. The receptors stem from a man aged 60 to 75 with active or convalescent COVID-19.

The gene calls are TRBV3-1 (or the pseudogene TRBV3-2) and TRBJ1-3, with 7 bases that match TRBD1. The CDR3 has 15 amino acids. V lost 5 bases, J lost 4 bases, and 8 bases stayed unmatched. CDR1 is LGHDT, CDR2 YNNKEL, per germline (reference sequence). CDR3 loop: CASSSTPGGGNTIYF. The CDR3 DNA reads as TGTGCCAGCAGCTCGACCCCAGGGGGAGGAAACACCATATATTTT.

A single count supports this clone. The V gene is TRBV12-3 or TRBV12-4, the J gene TRBJ1-1; tentative D call: TRBD1 (5 bases). The V gene lost 6 bases and the J gene lost 6 bases, with 8 bases spanning the gap. CDR3 length: 11 residues. The CDR3 here is CASSVGAEAFF. The DNA for the CDR3 is TGTGCCAGCAGCGTAGGGGCTGAAGCTTTCTTT.

This chain uses TRBV5-6 with TRBJ2-7, with 7 bases fitting TRBD1. The germline gives CDR1 SGHDT, CDR2 YYEEEE. The CDR3 runs 16 residues. V trimming: 2 bases; J trimming: 0 bases; junction bases outside the gene matches: 8. The CDR3 bases are TGTGCCAGCAGCTTCCACAGGGGCACCTTCTCCTACGAGCAGTACTTC. This gives the protein CASSFHRGTFSYEQYF.

Only a few counts were recorded for this clone. The chain is built from TRBV19 and TRBJ1-5, with D tentatively TRBD1 (5 bases). CDR3 length: 13 amino acids. CDR1 and CDR2 from the germline V gene are LNHDA and SQIVND (reference sequence). Deletions cut 9 bases from V and 5 bases from J, with 14 bases between. DNA for the CDR3: TGTGCCAGCAGGGCCCGGGAGGATCAGCCCCAGCATTTT. Protein sequence: CASRAREDQPQHF.

This clone was recorded only once. This chain connects TRBV19 to TRBJ2-3; 9 bases map to TRBD2. V lost 4 bases, J lost 0 bases, and 5 bases stayed unmatched. CDR3 length: 16 residues. CDR1 and CDR2 (germline): LNHDA, SQIVND (reference sequence). CDR3 sequence: CASSTGLARSTDTQYF. The CDR3 DNA follows: TGTGCCAGTAGTACCGGACTAGCGAGGAGCACAGATACGCAGTATTTT.

The chain recombines TRBV19 with TRBJ1-1; possibly TRBD1 for D (6 bases). V was shortened by 3 bases and J by 6 bases, with 20 bases between the two germline ends. This CDR3 has 16 residues. The V gene's germline CDR1 is LNHDA and CDR2 SQIVND (reference sequence). The DNA of the CDR3 is TGTGCCAGTAGTATTCTTGGACAGCCCGGGGCCCCTGAAGCTTTCTTT. Translating gives CASSILGQPGAPEAFF.

The chain uses TRBV7-8 and TRBJ2-7; 11 bases agree with TRBD1. Germline V gene lookup returns CDR1 SGHVS and CDR2 FQNEAQ. V lost 4 bases and J lost 6; bases outside the gene matches: 8. The CDR3 loop spans 15 amino acids. The CDR3 DNA sequence: TGTGCCAGCAGCTCGGGACAGGGGGTCCTCGGCGAGCAGTACTTC. This gives the protein CASSSGQGVLGEQYF.

The chain employs TRBV2 and TRBJ1-1; the D gene is possibly TRBD1 (6 bases). Germline lookup yields CDR1 SNHLY and CDR2 FYNNEI. The CDR3 is 13 residues long. V lost 6 bases to trimming and J lost 5 bases, with 13 bases between them. In nucleotides, the CDR3 is TGTGCCAGCAGGCAGGGGAGGGGGACTGAAGCTTTCTTT. This gives the protein CASRQGRGTEAFF.

The chain has TRBV6-1 and TRBJ1-5; D possibly corresponds to TRBD1 (5 bases). The germline gives CDR1 MNHNS, CDR2 SASEGT. V lost 1 base, J lost 0 bases, and 10 bases lay in between. The CDR3 is 16 amino acids. The DNA for the CDR3 is TGTGCCAGCAGTGAAGGTTTAGGGGCTAGCAATCAGCCCCAGCATTTT. This translates into CASSEGLGASNQPQHF.

J is TRBJ1-6 and V is TRBV28; TRBD1 agrees at 11 bases. J lost 14 bases, V lost 4 bases, and 10 bases had no gene match. Per germline, CDR1 MDHEN and CDR2 SYDVKM. CDR3 size: 15 residues. The DNA of the CDR3 is TGTGCCAGCAGTTCAGGACAGGGGGCGCATAGGTCCCTCCACTTT. Translation: CASSSGQGAHRSLHF. Together with reference TRBV28 and TRBJ1-6, the CDR3 gives the full variable domain: DVKVTQSSRYLVKRTGEKVFLECVQDMDHENMFWYRQDPGLGLRLIYFSYDVKMKEKGDIPEGYSVSREKKERFSLILESASTNQTSMYLCASSSGQGAHRSLHFGNGTRLTVT.

The J gene is TRBJ1-5, the V gene TRBV6-5; perhaps TRBD1 as D (5 bases). Trimming pared 7 bases from V and 7 bases from J, leaving 20 bases between. The CDR3 contains 15 residues. CDR1 and CDR2 from the germline V gene are MNHEY and SVGAGI. The CDR3 reads CASTQGAGSGQPQHF. The CDR3, as DNA: TGTGCCAGCACCCAAGGGGCCGGCTCGGGCCAGCCCCAGCATTTT.

DNA of the CDR3: TGTGCCAGCACCAAGCGGGAGGTGGGCGAGCAGTACTTC. Residues: CASTKREVGEQYF. The V and J genes are TRBV6-5 and TRBJ2-7; 9 bases map to TRBD2. CDR1 and CDR2 (germline): MNHEY, SVGAGI. This CDR3 spans 13 amino acids. After removal of 7 bases from V and 6 bases from J, the junction contained 7 bases not matched to a gene.

This chain uses TRBV5-6 with TRBJ1-5; D gene uncertain. V was shortened by 0 bases and J by 7 bases, with 14 bases between the two germline ends. This CDR3 region has 15 residues. The germline V gene has CDR1 SGHDT and CDR2 YYEEEE. CDR3 amino acids: CASSLGSVGGQPQHF. The CDR3 DNA follows: TGTGCCAGCAGCTTGGGGAGTGTGGGTGGACAGCCCCAGCATTTT.

V usage is TRBV7-8 and J usage is TRBJ1-2; 7 bases agree with TRBD1. CDR1 is SGHVS and CDR2 is FQNEAQ in the germline V gene. The J segment lost 3 bases and the V segment lost 6 bases, leaving 4 bases of the junction unmatched. CDR3 length equals 13 residues. CDR3 protein: CASSWDRDYGYTF. CDR3 DNA sequence: TGTGCCAGCAGTTGGGACAGAGACTATGGCTACACCTTC.